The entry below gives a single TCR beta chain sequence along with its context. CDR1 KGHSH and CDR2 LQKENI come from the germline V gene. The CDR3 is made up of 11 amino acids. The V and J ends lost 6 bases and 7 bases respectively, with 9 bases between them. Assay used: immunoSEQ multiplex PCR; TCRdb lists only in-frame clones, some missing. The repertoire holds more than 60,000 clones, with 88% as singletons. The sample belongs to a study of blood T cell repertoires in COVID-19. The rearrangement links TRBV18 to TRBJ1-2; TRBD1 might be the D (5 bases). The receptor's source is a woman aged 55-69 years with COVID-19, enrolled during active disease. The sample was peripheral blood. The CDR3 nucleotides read TGTGCCAGCTCCCTGGACACTGGCTACACCTTC. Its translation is CASSLDTGYTF.